The 9 T cell receptor beta chains given below trace back to one sample, sequenced in a study of technical replicates of blood from a few donors. TCRdb's copy holds only in-frame clones and misses some; the assay was immunoSEQ multiplex PCR. The table has tens of thousands of clones, roughly 98% seen once. Specimen: T cells isolated from PBMCs. The receptors stem from a human donor in good health.

V is TRBV28 and J is TRBJ1-6; D unclear. With 1 base removed from V and 15 bases from J, the gap between germline ends came to 10 bases. Germline CDR1 reads MDHEN; CDR2 reads SYDVKM. This CDR3 has 12 amino acids. The CDR3 nucleotides are TGTGCCAGCAGTTTATTGGGCCATTTCCTCCACTTT. It encodes CASSLLGHFLHF. Together with reference TRBV28 and TRBJ1-6, the CDR3 gives the full variable domain: DVKVTQSSRYLVKRTGEKVFLECVQDMDHENMFWYRQDPGLGLRLIYFSYDVKMKEKGDIPEGYSVSREKKERFSLILESASTNQTSMYLCASSLLGHFLHFGNGTRLTVT.

V gene TRBV10-1 combines with J gene TRBJ1-5, with TRBD1 matching over 7 bases. The junction had 8 bases not matched to a gene; V was cut back by 3 bases and J by 6 bases. Germline CDR1 reads WNHNN; CDR2 reads SYGVQD (reference sequence). The CDR3 covers 15 residues. CDR3 DNA sequence: TGCGCCAGCAGTGAACTACAGGGGTCCGGTCAGCCCCAGCATTTT. Protein sequence: CASSELQGSGQPQHF.

The J gene is TRBJ2-7, the V gene TRBV6-5; 7 nucleotides agree with TRBD2. The CDR3 spans 15 residues. Per germline, CDR1 MNHEY and CDR2 SVGAGI. V gave up 0 bases and J gave up 5 bases; unmatched junction bases: 7. The CDR3: CASSYSRTSSHEQYF. CDR3 coding DNA: TGTGCCAGCAGTTACTCTCGGACTAGTAGCCACGAGCAGTACTTC.

CDR3 coding DNA: TGTGCCAGCAGATCGGGACAGACCAATCAGCCCCAGCATTTT. Translated, it gives CASRSGQTNQPQHF. This chain links TRBV6-6 with TRBJ1-5; 7 bases map to TRBD1. Germline V gene lookup returns CDR1 MNHNY and CDR2 SVGAGI (reference sequence). The CDR3 is made up of 14 amino acids. Trimming removed 6 bases from V and 3 bases from J; junction bases left unmatched: 5.

The chain couples TRBV27 to TRBJ1-1, with 7 bases identical to TRBD1. The CDR3 is 12 residues long. Looked up from germline, CDR1 is MNHEY and CDR2 is SMNVEV (reference sequence). V lost 6 bases to trimming and J lost 8 bases; unmatched junction nucleotides: 6. Here the CDR3 reads CASSRRDSEAFF. DNA of the CDR3: TGTGCCAGCAGCCGGCGGGACAGCGAAGCTTTCTTT.

The chain uses TRBV5-1 and TRBJ2-3; 7 bases are shared with TRBD2. The germline V gene has CDR1 SGHRS and CDR2 YFSETQ. The CDR3 sequence is 16 residues long. V shed 0 bases, J shed 2 bases, and the junction held 6 bases outside the gene matches. As DNA, the CDR3 is TGCGCCAGCAGCTTGGGAGATAGCGGGTACACAGATACGCAGTATTTT. This translates into CASSLGDSGYTDTQYF.

CDR3 protein: CASSPNSGLVGGELFF. The CDR3 DNA sequence: TGTGCCAGCAGCCCAAACTCGGGACTAGTCGGAGGGGAGCTGTTTTTT. The V call is TRBV11-2, the J call TRBJ2-2; TRBD2 matches at 8 bases. The CDR3 has 16 amino acids. Germline CDR1 and CDR2: SGHAT and FQNNGV. V lost 5 bases and J lost 8; bases outside the gene matches: 13.

This chain connects TRBV9 to TRBJ1-2; TRBD1 agrees at 7 bases. In germline, CDR1 is SGDLS, CDR2 YYNGEE. V dropped 4 bases and J dropped 1; count of bases not matched to a gene: 7. The length of the CDR3 is 15 residues. CDR3 in amino acids: CASSSNRGSNYGYTF. The CDR3 DNA is TGTGCCAGCAGCTCCAACAGGGGCAGTAACTATGGCTACACCTTC.

The V gene is TRBV6-1, the J gene TRBJ2-3; D is possibly TRBD1 (5 bases). CDR3 size: 13 residues. Trimming took off 10 bases at V and 2 bases at J, with 13 bases between the two ends. Germline V CDR1 and CDR2: MNHNS, SASEGT. The CDR3 bases are TGTGCCACCGTTGACAGTTACACAGATACGCAGTATTTT. This encodes CATVDSYTDTQYF.